These T cell receptor beta chains were read from a single sample in a study of blood T cell repertoires in COVID-19. The assay was immunoSEQ multiplex PCR, and TCRdb's table has in-frame clones only and misses some. The sample lists about 180,000 clones, roughly 85% seen once, with under 8% in the top ten. Sequenced: PBMCs or T cells enriched from blood (not recorded which). The receptors shown here come from a middle-aged man who had recovered from COVID-19. Both conserved end residues are trimmed from each CDR3. The order of the fields is CDR3 protein, J gene, D gene, V gene, clone size. The D gene is left open where the match is weak. The size entry is marked missing in some rows and otherwise reads once, few, many or a size class.

CDR3 protein: ASSAERLANEQF
J gene: TRBJ2-1
D gene: NA
V gene: TRBV6-4
clone size: once

CDR3 protein: APRPRHRGYYEQY
J gene: TRBJ2-7
D gene: NA
V gene: TRBV24-1
clone size: NA

CDR3 protein: ASSFYQGGNQPQH
J gene: TRBJ1-5
D gene: NA
V gene: TRBV28
clone size: NA

CDR3 protein: ASSQAISPLH
J gene: TRBJ1-6
D gene: NA
V gene: TRBV3-1/TRBV3-2
clone size: NA

CDR3 protein: ASSPPGRNTEAF
J gene: TRBJ1-1
D gene: NA
V gene: TRBV3-1/TRBV3-2
clone size: few

CDR3 protein: ASSYGEGGQPQH
J gene: TRBJ1-5
D gene: NA
V gene: TRBV6-5
clone size: NA

CDR3 protein: ASSALQGAGGDTQY
J gene: TRBJ2-3
D gene: TRBD2
V gene: TRBV6-1
clone size: once

CDR3 protein: ASSSQGNTEAF
J gene: TRBJ1-1
D gene: NA
V gene: TRBV6-5
clone size: NA

CDR3 protein: ASSPPIGLSYEQY
J gene: TRBJ2-7
D gene: NA
V gene: TRBV28
clone size: NA

CDR3 protein: ASSSTYEQY
J gene: TRBJ2-7
D gene: NA
V gene: TRBV11-3
clone size: NA

CDR3 protein: ASGGGDNYLAVYEQY
J gene: TRBJ2-7
D gene: NA
V gene: TRBV28
clone size: once

CDR3 protein: ASSPHPGVADTQY
J gene: TRBJ2-3
D gene: NA
V gene: TRBV9
clone size: NA

CDR3 protein: ASSPPGRMDEQF
J gene: TRBJ2-1
D gene: NA
V gene: TRBV2
clone size: NA

CDR3 protein: ASSSGQLNNEQF
J gene: TRBJ2-1
D gene: TRBD1
V gene: TRBV7-2
clone size: NA

CDR3 protein: ASSPQGGETQY
J gene: TRBJ2-5
D gene: NA
V gene: TRBV7-8
clone size: NA

CDR3 protein: ASRSGTALEEQY
J gene: TRBJ2-7
D gene: NA
V gene: TRBV6-5
clone size: NA

CDR3 protein: ASISLAGVEQF
J gene: TRBJ2-1
D gene: TRBD2
V gene: TRBV28
clone size: once

CDR3 protein: ASSQGFLNEQF
J gene: TRBJ2-1
D gene: NA
V gene: TRBV2
clone size: once

CDR3 protein: AWSGTGLQPQH
J gene: TRBJ1-5
D gene: TRBD1
V gene: TRBV30
clone size: NA

CDR3 protein: ASSDREYQPQH
J gene: TRBJ1-5
D gene: NA
V gene: TRBV6-1
clone size: NA

CDR3 protein: ASSQLANTEAF
J gene: TRBJ1-1
D gene: NA
V gene: TRBV3-1/TRBV3-2
clone size: NA

CDR3 protein: SVPQGQNYGYT
J gene: TRBJ1-2
D gene: TRBD1
V gene: TRBV29-1
clone size: NA

CDR3 protein: ASNDLTGAYEQY
J gene: TRBJ2-7
D gene: NA
V gene: TRBV7-9
clone size: NA

CDR3 protein: ASSLEGRESSYEQY
J gene: TRBJ2-7
D gene: NA
V gene: TRBV5-4
clone size: NA

CDR3 protein: ASSLPGQYTGELF
J gene: TRBJ2-2
D gene: NA
V gene: TRBV5-4
clone size: NA

CDR3 protein: ASGQGGIVLGNEQF
J gene: TRBJ2-1
D gene: NA
V gene: TRBV27
clone size: NA

CDR3 protein: ASSSGGQGHYTGELF
J gene: TRBJ2-2
D gene: TRBD1
V gene: TRBV7-9
clone size: NA

CDR3 protein: ASSELGQNTGELF
J gene: TRBJ2-2
D gene: NA
V gene: TRBV2
clone size: NA

CDR3 protein: ASSISQDRVHEQY
J gene: TRBJ2-7
D gene: TRBD1
V gene: TRBV19
clone size: few

CDR3 protein: ASTPSRDTEAF
J gene: TRBJ1-1
D gene: NA
V gene: TRBV19
clone size: NA

CDR3 protein: ASSLSGGTGELF
J gene: TRBJ2-2
D gene: TRBD2
V gene: TRBV19
clone size: NA

CDR3 protein: ASSRQTGGLGEKLF
J gene: TRBJ1-4
D gene: TRBD1
V gene: TRBV11-3
clone size: NA

CDR3 protein: ASSQLVRGGTNEKLF
J gene: TRBJ1-4
D gene: NA
V gene: TRBV4-1
clone size: NA

CDR3 protein: ASRGGPNTGELF
J gene: TRBJ2-2
D gene: TRBD1
V gene: TRBV7-9
clone size: NA